Below are 15 T cell receptor beta chains sequenced from a single sample in a study of CD8 T cells in ankylosing spondylitis. TCRdb reprocessed the 5' RACE reads with MiXCR, giving one entry per CDR3 protein. The table lists about 220,000 distinct CDR3 sequences, about 11% of them singletons. Sequencing input: blood, either unsorted or a sorted T cell fraction (not recorded which). These receptor sequences come from a male donor with ankylosing spondylitis or in good health (not recorded which).

This clonotype was found many times. V and J are TRBV9 and TRBJ2-7; D not resolved. V lost 0 bases and J lost 1, with 8 bases in between. The CDR3 extends over 14 amino acids. Germline values: CDR1 SGDLS, CDR2 YYNGEE. CDR3: CASSVDGKSYEQYF. In nucleotides, the CDR3 is TGTGCCAGCAGCGTAGATGGTAAATCCTACGAGCAGTACTTC.

There are many counts of this clonotype. This chain connects TRBV4-1 to TRBJ1-5; D uncertain. Germline CDR1 MGHRA, CDR2 YSYEKL. The length of the CDR3 is 14 residues. V lost 0 bases and J 9 bases, leaving 12 bases between the germline ends. The DNA for the CDR3 is TGCGCCAGCAGCCAAGAGCCGGGTGGGAGGCCCCAGCATTTT. Its translation: CASSQEPGGRPQHF.

The rearrangement links TRBV5-6 to TRBJ2-1; 9 nucleotides agree with TRBD1. Trimming cost V 9 bases and J 3 bases; bases outside gene matches: 19. The CDR3 extends over 18 amino acids. Germline values: CDR1 SGHDT, CDR2 YYEEEE. The CDR3 here is CAMGPGLRGTGYYNEQFF. In DNA, the CDR3 is TGTGCCATGGGCCCCGGGCTCCGGGGGACAGGGTACTACAATGAGCAGTTCTTC.

This clonotype was recorded at least ten times. This rearrangement joins TRBV30 to TRBJ1-1; D uncertain. Trimming removed 1 base from V and 1 base from J, with 4 bases in between. This CDR3 has 12 residues. CDR1 and CDR2 (germline): GTSNPN, SVGIG (reference sequence). DNA of the CDR3: TGTGCCTGGAGTGAGGAGAACACTGAAGCTTTCTTT. As protein: CAWSEENTEAFF.

Regarding this clonotype: The junction departs from the called germline gene at one end, perhaps through a read error. The chain is built from TRBV7-7 and TRBJ2-1, with D perhaps matching TRBD2 (6 bases). There are 15 residues in the CDR3. Germline CDR1 SSHAT, CDR2 FNYEAQ (reference sequence). The CDR3 loop reads CASSQGTLGSNEQFF. Written as DNA, the CDR3 is TGTGCTAGCAGCCAAGGGACTCTGGGGTCCAATGAGCAGTTCTTC. The whole variable domain, filled in from reference TRBV7-7 and TRBJ2-1, reads GAGVSQSPRYKVTKRGQDVTLRCDPISSHATLYWYQQALGQGPEFLTYFNYEAQPDKSGLPSDRFSAERPEGSISTLTIQRTEQRDSAMYRCASSQGTLGSNEQFFGPGTRLTVL.

Comment on this clonotype: A much larger clone sits a single nucleotide away, making a read error possible. This chain links TRBV20-1 with TRBJ2-7; TRBD2 matches 8 bases. The CDR3 has 13 amino acids. Germline CDR1 reads DFQATT; CDR2 reads SNEGSKA (reference sequence). The junction had 9 bases not matched to a gene; V was cut back by 6 bases and J by 5 bases. CDR3 region: CSASPLLADEQYF. The CDR3 DNA reads TGCAGTGCGTCCCCGTTACTAGCGGACGAGCAGTACTTC.

This clonotype occurred many times. V usage is TRBV15 and J usage is TRBJ2-3; D is perhaps TRBD2 (6 bases). CDR1 and CDR2 (germline): LNHNV, YYDKDF (reference sequence). V lost 4 bases and J 6 bases, leaving 20 bases between the germline ends. CDR3 length equals 16 residues. The CDR3 loop is CATSIPREDERDTQYF. The CDR3 nucleotides are TGTGCCACCAGCATCCCAAGGGAGGACGAACGGGATACGCAGTATTTT.

There are a few counts of this clonotype. The chain couples TRBV20-1 to TRBJ2-2; TRBD1 agrees at 7 bases. Unmatched junction bases numbered 7, after V lost 6 bases and J lost 6 bases. This CDR3 region has 13 residues. CDR1 DFQATT and CDR2 SNEGSKA come from the germline V gene (reference sequence). CDR3 loop: CSAGWQGAGELFF. Written as DNA, the CDR3 is TGCAGTGCAGGCTGGCAGGGGGCCGGGGAGCTGTTTTTT.

This clonotype was recorded many times. The V call is TRBV7-3, the J call TRBJ1-1, with 8 positions matching TRBD1. Germline CDR1 is SGHTA and CDR2 is FQGTGA. The CDR3 spans 16 residues. Losses at the gene ends were 5 bases for V and 3 bases for J; bases not matched to a gene: 11. The CDR3 DNA reads TGTGCCAGCAGCCTCAGACAGGGGTTGGGTCACACTGAAGCTTTCTTT. It is translated as CASSLRQGLGHTEAFF.

The V gene is TRBV7-3, the J gene TRBJ1-3, with no clear D. Germline CDR1 SGHTA, CDR2 FQGTGA. Trimming took 5 bases from V and 0 from J, leaving 5 bases between them. The CDR3 extends over 13 amino acids. The CDR3 region is CASSPDSGNTIYF. CDR3 DNA sequence: TGTGCCAGCAGCCCAGACTCTGGAAACACCATATATTTT.

This clonotype was found once. The V gene is TRBV5-8, the J gene TRBJ2-3; 8 positions agree with TRBD1. After removal of 10 bases from V and 7 bases from J, the junction contained 14 bases not matched to a gene. This CDR3 comprises 14 residues. In germline, CDR1 is SGHTS, CDR2 YDEGEE. The CDR3 coding sequence is TGTGCCTGGATGGACAGGGCCATGAGTAATACGCAGTATTTT. Encoded protein: CAWMDRAMSNTQYF.

DNA of the CDR3: TGTGCCAGCAGTTTAGGGTGGGGACAGTATTTAGCGGAGAGCTCCTACAATGAGCAGTTCTTC. This sequence encodes CASSLGWGQYLAESSYNEQFF. The rearrangement uses TRBV12-3 or TRBV12-4 and TRBJ2-1; possible D gene TRBD1, 7 bases. This CDR3 region has 21 residues. The V gene lost 1 base and the J gene lost 0 bases, with 25 bases spanning the gap.

This clonotype was seen at least ten times. The genes are TRBV5-1 and TRBJ2-1, with 10 bases matching TRBD2. Germline V gives CDR1 SGHRS, CDR2 YFSETQ. The CDR3 runs 14 residues. V was pared by 4 bases and J by 7 bases, with 5 bases of the junction left unmatched. CDR3 sequence reads: CASSGMTSGNEQFF. The DNA of the CDR3 is TGCGCCAGCAGCGGGATGACTAGCGGGAATGAGCAGTTCTTC.

This clonotype was observed many times. As DNA, the CDR3 is TGTGCCAGCAGCTTGGCCGATAAGGGCCAGAAAAACATTCAGTACTTC. It translates to CASSLADKGQKNIQYF. V and J are TRBV5-6 and TRBJ2-4, with D hard to call. The germline V and J ends were trimmed by 0 bases and 4 bases, with 14 bases remaining between them. CDR3 length equals 16 residues. Germline V CDR1 and CDR2: SGHDT, YYEEEE.

This clonotype was observed at least ten times. The chain joins TRBV5-1 to TRBJ1-5, with TRBD1 as a possible D gene (5 bases). V was clipped by 4 bases and J by 4 bases, with 15 bases between them. CDR3 length: 15 residues. Germline CDR1 SGHRS, CDR2 YFSETQ. CDR3 nucleotides: TGCGCCAGCAGCCCCTGGACGGGGCAGAATCAGCCCCAGCATTTT. It yields the protein CASSPWTGQNQPQHF.